The TCR beta chain under discussion was sequenced for a study of OX40 agonist ivuxolimab in advanced cancers. Notes on the study in general: Among the lowest peripheral clonal expansion occurred in 0.1-3.0 mg/kg partial responders.

The germline V and J ends were trimmed by 5 bases and 13 bases, with 14 bases remaining between them. Germline assignment: CDR1 SGHTA and CDR2 FQGTGA. The length of the CDR3 is 12 residues. Concerning this clone: Its target is not known.

Assay: immunoSEQ multiplex PCR; the TCRdb copy retains only in-frame clones and omits some. The sample consists of 39,000 or so clones, around nine tenths of them appearing once. The chain combines TRBV7-3 with TRBJ1-4; weak D call: TRBD1 (6 bases). The receptor comes from an adult with an advanced solid tumor such as melanoma, head and neck, liver or kidney cancer. The sequencing here drew on CD4+ or CD8+ T cells sorted from blood, taken in a trial of the OX40 agonist ivuxolimab. The CDR3 DNA reads TGTGCCAGCAGCACACAGGGAAAAAGACTGTTTTTT. This codes for CASSTQGKRLFF.